The TCR beta chain described here comes from a study of blood T cell repertoires in COVID-19. Study details: Acute-phase and convalescent COVID-19 samples originated in the United States, Italy and Spain. PBMCs, B-cell-depleted T cells, or T cells were the source of the cDNA or gDNA that made up the material.

The authors' processing: From reference gene primer amplification, estimates of nucleated cell counts were derived. Profiling relied on immunoSEQ multiplex PCR, and the TCRdb table lists in-frame clones only, not all of them. V, J and clone size derive from that table, while D and trimming were established from the DNA sequence. The table has under 30,000 clones, 80% to 90% seen once. Germline CDR1 and CDR2: SNHLY and FYNNEI. With 5 bases clipped from V and 4 bases from J, the junction kept 6 bases outside the gene matches. The CDR3 is 16 amino acids. The source of this sequence is a human donor with active COVID-19. The donor label of this sample is uncertain. Input material: peripheral blood. This rearrangement joins TRBV2 to TRBJ2-2; 11 bases line up with TRBD2. The CDR3 DNA reads as TGTGCCAGCAGTATTAGCGGGGGGGCGGTCACCGGGGAGCTGTTTTTT. This codes for CASSISGGAVTGELFF.